These T cell receptor beta chains were read from a single sample in a study of T cells in Graves' hyperthyroidism and ophthalmopathy. A single record per CDR3 protein comes from TCRdb applying MiXCR to the multiplex PCR reads. This table has 300,000 to 450,000 distinct CDR3 sequences, about a sixth appearing once. The source material was blood. All receptors come from a woman aged 18-29 years with Graves' hyperthyroidism that later progressed to Graves' ophthalmopathy. Each CDR3 is given with its conserved first and last residue. A D gene is named only where the DNA matches it firmly. Not all rows give a size; the values are once, few, many and, for expanded clones, a class.

J: TRBJ2-7; V: TRBV29-1; D: .; size: many; CDR3: CSVGPIQGYEQYF; DNA: TGCAGCGTTGGCCCAATACAGGGCTACGAGCAGTACTTC
J: TRBJ2-7; V: TRBV7-9; D: TRBD1; size: many; CDR3: CASSPGRQGSSSYEQYF; DNA: TGTGCCAGCAGCCCGGGTCGACAGGGGTCAAGCTCCTACGAGCAGTACTTC
J: TRBJ1-2; V: TRBV4-3; D: TRBD1; size: .; CDR3: CASRDIQGPLNYGYTF; DNA: TGCGCCAGCAGAGATATACAGGGGCCCCTAAACTATGGCTACACCTTC
J: TRBJ1-1; V: TRBV4-2; D: TRBD1; size: .; CDR3: CASSGGQLNTEAFF; DNA: TGTGCCAGCAGTGGGGGACAGCTGAACACTGAAGCTTTCTTT
J: TRBJ2-7; V: TRBV6-1; D: .; size: .; CDR3: CASKQSDYEQYF; DNA: TGTGCCAGCAAACAATCGGACTACGAGCAGTACTTC
J: TRBJ2-1; V: TRBV10-3; D: TRBD2; size: many; CDR3: CAIREASGSYNEQFF; DNA: TGTGCCATCAGGGAGGCTAGCGGATCCTACAATGAGCAGTTCTTC
J: TRBJ2-1; V: TRBV7-6; D: TRBD2; size: many; CDR3: CASSFAPSGSFDEQFF; DNA: TGTGCCAGCAGCTTCGCCCCTAGCGGGAGTTTCGATGAGCAGTTCTTC
J: TRBJ2-7; V: TRBV11-2; D: TRBD2; size: .; CDR3: CASSPQVGTSETYEQYF; DNA: TGTGCCAGCAGCCCGCAGGTCGGGACTAGCGAAACCTACGAGCAGTACTTC
J: TRBJ2-2; V: TRBV6-5; D: TRBD2; size: .; CDR3: CASSYGTGGPAGELFF; DNA: TGTGCCAGCAGTTACGGTACGGGAGGGCCGGCCGGGGAGCTGTTTTTT
J: TRBJ2-7; V: TRBV5-1; D: .; size: many; CDR3: CASSLTSWGPGLGEQYF; DNA: TGCGCCAGCAGCCTAACAAGTTGGGGTCCCGGGCTTGGCGAGCAGTACTTC
J: TRBJ1-1; V: TRBV7-2; D: .; size: many; CDR3: CASSLAHSSTEAFF; DNA: TGTGCCAGCAGCTTAGCCCATAGTAGCACTGAAGCTTTCTTT
J: TRBJ2-7; V: TRBV30; D: .; size: many; CDR3: CAWSVGRSYEQYF; DNA: TGTGCCTGGAGTGTAGGCAGATCCTACGAGCAGTACTTC
J: TRBJ1-5; V: TRBV28; D: TRBD1; size: many; CDR3: CATCSGQVNQPQHF; DNA: TGTGCCACCTGTTCGGGACAGGTAAATCAGCCCCAGCATTTT
J: TRBJ2-1; V: TRBV10-3; D: TRBD2; size: few; CDR3: CAIRLLIAGEAYNEQFF; DNA: TGTGCCATCAGATTACTGATAGCGGGAGAGGCCTACAATGAGCAGTTCTTC
J: TRBJ1-6; V: TRBV2; D: TRBD1; size: many; CDR3: CASNRGPYNSPLHF; DNA: TGTGCCAGCAACAGGGGGCCTTATAATTCACCCCTCCACTTT